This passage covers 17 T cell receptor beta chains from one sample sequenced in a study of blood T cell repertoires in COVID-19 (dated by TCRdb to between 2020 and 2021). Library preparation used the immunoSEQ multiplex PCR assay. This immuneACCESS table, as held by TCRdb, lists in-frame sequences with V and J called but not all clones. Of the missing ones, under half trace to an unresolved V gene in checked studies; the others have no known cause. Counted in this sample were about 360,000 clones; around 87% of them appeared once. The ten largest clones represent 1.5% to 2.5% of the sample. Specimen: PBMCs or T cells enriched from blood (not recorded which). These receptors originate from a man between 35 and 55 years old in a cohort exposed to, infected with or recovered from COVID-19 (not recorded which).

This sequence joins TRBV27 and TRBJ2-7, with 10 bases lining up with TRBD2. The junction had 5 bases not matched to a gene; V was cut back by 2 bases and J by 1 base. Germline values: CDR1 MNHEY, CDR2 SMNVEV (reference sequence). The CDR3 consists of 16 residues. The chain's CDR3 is CASSLRRAGGSYEQYF. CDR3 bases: TGTGCCAGCAGTTTACGGCGAGCGGGAGGGTCCTACGAGCAGTACTTC.

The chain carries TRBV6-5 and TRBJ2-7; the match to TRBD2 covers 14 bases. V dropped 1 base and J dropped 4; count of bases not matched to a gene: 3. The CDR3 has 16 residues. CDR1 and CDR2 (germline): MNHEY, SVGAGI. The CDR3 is CASSYFGTSGSYEQYF. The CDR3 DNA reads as TGTGCCAGCAGTTACTTCGGGACTAGCGGGAGTTACGAGCAGTACTTC.

The CDR3 bases are TGCGCCAGCAGCTTGGATGAAGGGGGCGTCTATGGCTACACCTTC. Its protein product is CASSLDEGGVYGYTF. This sequence joins TRBV5-1 and TRBJ1-2; 7 nucleotides line up with TRBD1. The CDR3 has 15 amino acids. Germline lookup yields CDR1 SGHRS and CDR2 YFSETQ. After removal of 0 bases from V and 4 bases from J, the junction contained 6 bases not matched to a gene.

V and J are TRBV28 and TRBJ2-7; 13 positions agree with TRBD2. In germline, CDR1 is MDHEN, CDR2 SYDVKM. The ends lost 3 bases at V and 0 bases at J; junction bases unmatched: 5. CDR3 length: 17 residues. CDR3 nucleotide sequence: TGTGCCAGCAGTTTCACCCGGACTAGCGGGAGCTCCTACGAGCAGTACTTC. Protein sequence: CASSFTRTSGSSYEQYF. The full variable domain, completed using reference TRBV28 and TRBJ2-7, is DVKVTQSSRYLVKRTGEKVFLECVQDMDHENMFWYRQDPGLGLRLIYFSYDVKMKEKGDIPEGYSVSREKKERFSLILESASTNQTSMYLCASSFTRTSGSSYEQYFGPGTRLTVT.

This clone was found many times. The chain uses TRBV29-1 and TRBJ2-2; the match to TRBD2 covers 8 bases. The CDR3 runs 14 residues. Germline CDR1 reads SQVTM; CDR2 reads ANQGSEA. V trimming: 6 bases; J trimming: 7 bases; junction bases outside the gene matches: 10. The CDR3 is CSVKSGREVGELFF. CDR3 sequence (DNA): TGCAGCGTGAAAAGCGGGAGAGAGGTCGGGGAGCTGTTTTTT.

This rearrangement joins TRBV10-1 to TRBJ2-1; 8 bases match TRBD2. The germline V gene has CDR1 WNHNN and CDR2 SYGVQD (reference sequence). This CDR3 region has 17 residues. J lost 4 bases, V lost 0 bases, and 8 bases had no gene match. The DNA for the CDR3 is TGCGCCAGCAGTGAGTCGCTGCCTAGCGGGTTGTACAATGAGCAGTTCTTC. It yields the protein CASSESLPSGLYNEQFF.

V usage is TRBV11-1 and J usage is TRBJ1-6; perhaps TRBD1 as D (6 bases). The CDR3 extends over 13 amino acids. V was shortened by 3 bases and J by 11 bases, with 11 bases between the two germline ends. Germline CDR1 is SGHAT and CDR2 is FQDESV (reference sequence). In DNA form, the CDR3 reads TGTGCCAGCAGCTTCGGACAGTCAGCACCCCTCCACTTT. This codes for CASSFGQSAPLHF.

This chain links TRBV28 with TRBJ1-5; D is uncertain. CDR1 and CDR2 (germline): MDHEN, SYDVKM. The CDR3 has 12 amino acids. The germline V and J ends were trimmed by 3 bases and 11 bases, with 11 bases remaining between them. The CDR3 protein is CASSFETRAQHF. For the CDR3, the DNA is TGTGCCAGCAGTTTTGAGACAAGAGCCCAGCATTTT. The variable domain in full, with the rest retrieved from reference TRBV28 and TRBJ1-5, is DVKVTQSSRYLVKRTGEKVFLECVQDMDHENMFWYRQDPGLGLRLIYFSYDVKMKEKGDIPEGYSVSREKKERFSLILESASTNQTSMYLCASSFETRAQHFGDGTRLSIL.

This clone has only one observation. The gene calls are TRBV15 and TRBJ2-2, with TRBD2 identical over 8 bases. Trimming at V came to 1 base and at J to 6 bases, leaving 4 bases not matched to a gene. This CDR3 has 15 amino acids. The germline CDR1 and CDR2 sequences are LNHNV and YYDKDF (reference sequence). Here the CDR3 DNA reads TGTGCCACCAGCAGAGTTGGTAGCGGGGCCGGGGAGCTGTTTTTT. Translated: CATSRVGSGAGELFF.

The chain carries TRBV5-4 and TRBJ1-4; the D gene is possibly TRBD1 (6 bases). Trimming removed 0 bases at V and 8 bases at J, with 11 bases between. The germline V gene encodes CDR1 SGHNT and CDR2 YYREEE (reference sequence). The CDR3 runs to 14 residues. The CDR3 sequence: CASSLAGEGEKLFF. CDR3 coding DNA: TGTGCCAGCAGCTTGGCAGGGGAGGGGGAAAAACTGTTTTTT.

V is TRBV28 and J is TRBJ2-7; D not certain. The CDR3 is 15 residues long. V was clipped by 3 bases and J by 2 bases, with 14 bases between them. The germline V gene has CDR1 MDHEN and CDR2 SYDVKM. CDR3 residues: CASSLERLPAYEQYF. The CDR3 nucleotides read TGTGCCAGCAGTTTGGAGCGCCTACCTGCCTACGAGCAGTACTTC.

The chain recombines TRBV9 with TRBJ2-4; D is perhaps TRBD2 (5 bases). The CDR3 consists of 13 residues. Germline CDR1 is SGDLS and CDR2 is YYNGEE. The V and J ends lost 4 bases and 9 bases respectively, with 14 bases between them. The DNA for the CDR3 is TGTGCCAGCAGCTTAACTAGTCCCGGCATTCAGTACTTC. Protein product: CASSLTSPGIQYF. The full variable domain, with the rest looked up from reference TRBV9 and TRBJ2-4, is DSGVTQTPKHLITATGQRVTLRCSPRSGDLSVYWYQQSLDQGLQFLIQYYNGEERAKGNILERFSAQQFPDLHSELNLSSLELGDSALYFCASSLTSPGIQYFGAGTRLSVL.

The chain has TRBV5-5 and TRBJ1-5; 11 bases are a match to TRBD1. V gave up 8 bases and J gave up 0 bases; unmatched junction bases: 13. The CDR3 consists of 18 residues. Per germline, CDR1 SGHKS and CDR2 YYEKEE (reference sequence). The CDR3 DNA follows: TGTGCCAGAGAGGGCTGGGACAGGGGGACTTATAGCAATCAGCCCCAGCATTTT. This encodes CAREGWDRGTYSNQPQHF.

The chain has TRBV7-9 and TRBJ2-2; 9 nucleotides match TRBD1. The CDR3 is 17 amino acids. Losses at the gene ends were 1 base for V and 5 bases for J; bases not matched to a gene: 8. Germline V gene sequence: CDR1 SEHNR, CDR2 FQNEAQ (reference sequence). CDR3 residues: CASSLVLRDRETGELFF. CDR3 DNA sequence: TGTGCCAGCAGCTTAGTCCTTCGGGACAGGGAAACCGGGGAGCTGTTTTTT.

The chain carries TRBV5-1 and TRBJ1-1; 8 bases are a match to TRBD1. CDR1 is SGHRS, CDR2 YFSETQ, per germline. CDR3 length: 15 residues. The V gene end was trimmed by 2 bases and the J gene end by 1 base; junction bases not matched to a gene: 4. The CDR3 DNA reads TGCGCCAGCAGCTTCCGGACAGGGTCGAACACTGAAGCTTTCTTT. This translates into CASSFRTGSNTEAFF. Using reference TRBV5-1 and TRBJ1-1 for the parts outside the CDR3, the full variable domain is KAGVTQTPRYLIKTRGQQVTLSCSPISGHRSVSWYQQTPGQGLQFLFEYFSETQRNKGNFPGRFSGRQFSNSRSEMNVSTLELGDSALYLCASSFRTGSNTEAFFGQGTRLTVV.

The CDR3 nucleotides are TGTGCCAGCAGTTTAGGTGTCGGGGTCGAGCAGTACTTC. Protein: CASSLGVGVEQYF. The rearrangement links TRBV12-3 or TRBV12-4 to TRBJ2-7; tentatively, D is TRBD2 (5 bases). The length of the CDR3 is 13 residues. V gave up 1 base and J gave up 6 bases, with 10 bases separating them.

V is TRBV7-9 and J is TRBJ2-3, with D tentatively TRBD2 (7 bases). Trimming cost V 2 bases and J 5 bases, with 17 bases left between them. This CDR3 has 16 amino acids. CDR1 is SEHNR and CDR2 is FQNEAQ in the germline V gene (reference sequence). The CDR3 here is CASSLRGEGRIDTQYF. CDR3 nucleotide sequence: TGTGCCAGCAGCTTAAGGGGGGAGGGCCGGATAGATACGCAGTATTTT.